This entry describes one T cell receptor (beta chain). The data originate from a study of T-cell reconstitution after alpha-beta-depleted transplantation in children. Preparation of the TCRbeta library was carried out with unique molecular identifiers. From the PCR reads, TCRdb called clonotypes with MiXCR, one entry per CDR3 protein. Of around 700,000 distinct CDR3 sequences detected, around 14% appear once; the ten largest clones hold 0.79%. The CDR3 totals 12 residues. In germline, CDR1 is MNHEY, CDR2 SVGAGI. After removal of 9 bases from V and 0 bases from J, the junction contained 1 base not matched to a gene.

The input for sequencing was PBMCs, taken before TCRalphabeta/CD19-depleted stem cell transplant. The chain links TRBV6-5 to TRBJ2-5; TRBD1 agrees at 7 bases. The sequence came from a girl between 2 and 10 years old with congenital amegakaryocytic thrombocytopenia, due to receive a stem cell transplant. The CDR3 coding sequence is TGTGCCAGGCAGGGGGACCAAGAGACCCAGTACTTC. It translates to CARQGDQETQYF.